This T cell receptor (beta chain) derives from a study of cytomegalovirus exposure and HLA in healthy donors. Study as a whole: It was reported in a later analysis that the 90 to 150 validation repertoires used the same platform as the 666 first-cohort repertoires.

Turning to this clone: Its antigen remains unidentified.

Assay used: immunoSEQ multiplex PCR; TCRdb lists only in-frame clones, some missing. The sample shows around 190,000 clones, about 81% of them seen only once. Findings and caveats of the study: Researchers catalogued about 150 TCR beta chains as cytomegalovirus-associated.

The specimen sequenced was PBMCs. This receptor was obtained from a woman in her 30s in good health and CMV-seronegative.

The CDR3 loop is CASSAQWGGRTDTQYF. The CDR3 region has the DNA TGTGCCAGCAGCGCCCAGTGGGGGGGCCGCACAGATACGCAGTATTTT. This sequence joins TRBV9 and TRBJ2-3; possible D gene TRBD2, 7 bases. CDR1 and CDR2 from the germline V gene are SGDLS and YYNGEE. Trimming shortened V by 3 bases and J by 1 base, and 15 bases separated the two germline ends. CDR3 size: 16 residues.